The next 22 T cell receptor beta chains were all read from a single sample in a study of blood T cell repertoires in COVID-19. Profiled with immunoSEQ multiplex PCR; TCRdb holds only in-frame clones, not every one. The profile shows roughly 400,000 clones, over 75% of them singletons. The sample taken for sequencing was PBMCs or T cells enriched from blood (not recorded which). The receptors stem from a man aged 25 to 40 who had recovered from COVID-19.

The J gene is TRBJ2-1, the V gene TRBV12-5, with D perhaps matching TRBD1 (6 bases). CDR1 LGHNT and CDR2 FRNRAP come from the germline V gene. The CDR3 is 15 amino acids. V was clipped by 5 bases and J by 5 bases, with 16 bases between them. The CDR3 coding sequence is TGTGCTAGTGGTCTGGGAACAGGGCAGAACAATGAGCAGTTCTTC. Amino acids: CASGLGTGQNNEQFF. Full variable domain (outside the CDR3, taken from reference TRBV12-5 and TRBJ2-1): DARVTQTPRHKVTEMGQEVTMRCQPILGHNTVFWYRQTMMQGLELLAYFRNRAPLDDSGMPKDRFSAEMPDATLATLKIQPSEPRDSAVYFCASGLGTGQNNEQFFGPGTRLTVL.

The rearrangement links TRBV2 to TRBJ1-6, with D possibly TRBD1 on 6 matching bases. The CDR3 runs 16 residues. The germline V gene has CDR1 SNHLY and CDR2 FYNNEI. The V end lost 6 bases, the J end lost 6 bases, and 18 bases lay between the germline ends. CDR3 sequence: CASRYRDKILNSPLHF. DNA for the CDR3: TGTGCCAGCAGGTATAGGGACAAGATTCTTAATTCACCCCTCCACTTT.

As concerns this clone: Other DNA variants within this sample encode the same CDR3. The chain couples TRBV29-1 to TRBJ2-1; no clear D. Trimming shortened V by 4 bases and J by 4 bases, and 5 bases separated the two germline ends. The CDR3 sequence is 11 residues long. Germline values: CDR1 SQVTM, CDR2 ANQGSEA. CDR3 region: CSVGPYNEQFF. Written as DNA, the CDR3 is TGCAGCGTTGGTCCATACAATGAGCAGTTCTTC.

The CDR3 here is CAWRKRGYEQYF. CDR3 nucleotide sequence: TGTGCCTGGAGGAAACGGGGCTACGAGCAGTACTTC. The rearrangement joins TRBV30 to TRBJ2-7, with D possibly being TRBD2 (5 bases). The length of the CDR3 is 12 residues. Germline loops: CDR1 GTSNPN, CDR2 SVGIG (reference sequence). Trimming removed 3 bases from V and 3 bases from J, with 9 bases in between.

The chain has TRBV6-1 and TRBJ1-1; TRBD1 is a possible D gene (6 bases). The CDR3 spans 14 residues. V was clipped by 2 bases and J by 4 bases, with 11 bases between them. Germline V gives CDR1 MNHNS, CDR2 SASEGT. The chain's CDR3 is CASSERFRGTEAFF. For the CDR3, the DNA is TGTGCCAGCAGTGAACGGTTCAGGGGCACTGAAGCTTTCTTT.

This chain connects TRBV28 to TRBJ1-4; 8 nucleotides agree with TRBD1. This CDR3 contains 15 residues. Germline V gene sequence: CDR1 MDHEN, CDR2 SYDVKM. V trimming: 5 bases; J trimming: 8 bases; junction bases outside the gene matches: 10. As DNA, the CDR3 is TGTGCCAGCAGTCTGTTCAGGGGGCGGGAGGAAAAACTGTTTTTT. This codes for CASSLFRGREEKLFF.

V and J are TRBV7-9 and TRBJ1-1; D is unresolved. Trimming removed 5 bases at V and 6 bases at J, with 13 bases between. The CDR3 runs 13 residues. Germline CDR1 SEHNR, CDR2 FQNEAQ (reference sequence). The CDR3 DNA sequence: TGTGCCAGCAGCCCACCGGGGTCCCCTGAAGCTTTCTTT. Translated, it gives CASSPPGSPEAFF. Looking up the rest from reference TRBV7-9 and TRBJ1-1 gives the full variable domain: DTGVSQNPRHKITKRGQNVTFRCDPISEHNRLYWYRQTLGQGPEFLTYFQNEAQLEKSRLLSDRFSAERPKGSFSTLEIQRTEQGDSAMYLCASSPPGSPEAFFGQGTRLTVV.

The chain couples TRBV11-2 to TRBJ1-5, with D perhaps TRBD1 (5 bases). The V end was cut by 5 bases, the J end by 6 bases, with 11 bases between. CDR3 length: 13 residues. Germline CDR1 and CDR2: SGHAT and FQNNGV. The CDR3 protein is CASSAFTGQPQHF. The CDR3 DNA follows: TGTGCCAGCAGCGCGTTTACAGGTCAGCCCCAGCATTTT.

The rearrangement links TRBV3-1 (or the pseudogene TRBV3-2) to TRBJ2-2, with 10 nucleotides matching TRBD2. The CDR3 is 18 amino acids. Per germline, CDR1 LGHDT and CDR2 YNNKEL (reference sequence). With V trimmed by 1 base and J by 2 bases, 7 bases remained unmatched. Written as DNA, the CDR3 is TGTGCCAGCAGCCAAGCATATCTAGCGGGAGTTAACACCGGGGAGCTGTTTTTT. Translating gives CASSQAYLAGVNTGELFF.

The chain links TRBV5-1 to TRBJ2-2; possibly TRBD2 for D (6 bases). CDR3 length: 15 residues. Germline-derived CDR1 and CDR2 are SGHRS and YFSETQ. V dropped 4 bases and J dropped 2 bases, with 12 bases sitting between them. CDR3 in DNA: TGCGCCAGCAGCGATCCGGGACTTAACACCGGGGAGCTGTTTTTT. Its translation: CASSDPGLNTGELFF.

V gene TRBV18 combines with J gene TRBJ1-1, with D maybe TRBD1 (5 bases). V was clipped by 3 bases and J by 5 bases, with 13 bases between them. This CDR3 has 14 residues. Germline assignment: CDR1 KGHSH and CDR2 LQKENI. The CDR3 nucleotides read TGTGCCAGCTCACCCCCTCGGGGGAGGACTGAAGCTTTCTTT. It translates to CASSPPRGRTEAFF.

The J gene is TRBJ2-7, the V gene TRBV19; D might be TRBD2 (6 bases). V shed 4 bases and J shed 4 bases, with 14 bases lying between them. The CDR3 has 14 amino acids. Germline CDR1 reads LNHDA; CDR2 reads SQIVND (reference sequence). The CDR3 DNA follows: TGTGCCAGTAGTAGCCGGGACTCCACTTACGAGCAGTACTTC. Translation gives CASSSRDSTYEQYF.

This clone was seen once. Written as DNA, the CDR3 is TGTGCCAGCAGTGAGGGGGGGGTGAGCTCCTACGAGCAGTACTTC. Its protein product is CASSEGGVSSYEQYF. The gene calls are TRBV28 and TRBJ2-7; maybe TRBD2 (7 bases). Germline V lookup: CDR1 MDHEN, CDR2 SYDVKM. This CDR3 spans 15 amino acids. The V and J ends lost 5 bases and 0 bases respectively, with 14 bases between them.

For this clone: The junction does not match germline at one end; this may be a read error. This sequence joins TRBV5-3 and TRBJ1-5; weak D call: TRBD1 (5 bases). TRBV5-3 is an open reading frame whose function is uncertain. The CDR3 covers 17 residues. The CDR3 loop is CVRLRGGREGSNQPQHF. For the CDR3, the DNA is TGTGTCAGACTCCGTGGGGGAAGGGAGGGAAGCAATCAGCCCCAGCATTTT.

This chain links TRBV6-5 with TRBJ2-7, with D hard to call. Per the germline V gene, CDR1 is MNHEY and CDR2 is SVGAGI. Trimming left V 6 bases short and J 5 bases short, with 17 bases between. This CDR3 has 14 residues. CDR3 protein: CASSRFGSDNEQYF. In nucleotides, the CDR3 is TGTGCCAGCAGCCGTTTTGGGTCCGACAACGAGCAGTACTTC.

The rearrangement joins TRBV10-2 to TRBJ2-7; perhaps TRBD2 as D (6 bases). The CDR3 runs 13 residues. Germline-derived CDR1 and CDR2 are WSHSY and SAAADI. Trimming took 7 bases from V and 2 from J, leaving 12 bases between them. As DNA, the CDR3 is TGCGCCAGCACCCCGACTAGAACCTACGAGCAGTACTTC. It specifies CASTPTRTYEQYF.

V usage is TRBV7-9 and J usage is TRBJ1-4; D call uncertain. Germline V gene sequence: CDR1 SEHNR, CDR2 FQNEAQ (reference sequence). The V gene lost 2 bases and the J gene lost 0 bases, with 10 bases spanning the gap. The CDR3 spans 16 residues. The CDR3 reads CASSLPGGATNEKLFF. DNA of the CDR3: TGTGCCAGCAGCTTACCCGGCGGAGCAACTAATGAAAAACTGTTTTTT.

This rearrangement joins TRBV20-1 to TRBJ1-2; TRBD1 aligns across 9 bases. Trimming cost V 3 bases and J 4 bases; bases outside gene matches: 3. Germline V CDR1 and CDR2: DFQATT, SNEGSKA (reference sequence). This CDR3 region has 13 residues. In DNA form, the CDR3 reads TGCAGTGCTAGTACAGGGGGCAGCTATGGCTACACCTTC. This translates into CSASTGGSYGYTF.

The gene calls are TRBV6-4 and TRBJ1-2; TRBD1 might be the D (5 bases). Deletions cut 3 bases from V and 2 bases from J, with 10 bases between. The CDR3 is made up of 14 amino acids. Looked up from germline, CDR1 is MRHNA and CDR2 is SNTAGT. The CDR3 nucleotides read TGTGCCAGCAGTGAGGCAGGGCAGAACTATGGCTACACCTTC. Translated: CASSEAGQNYGYTF.

The gene calls are TRBV11-2 and TRBJ1-4, with a possible D match to TRBD1 (6 bases). V was pared by 5 bases and J by 1 base, with 8 bases between. The CDR3 extends over 14 amino acids. Germline assignment: CDR1 SGHAT and CDR2 FQNNGV. The CDR3 loop reads CASSLTGTNEKLFF. The CDR3 DNA is TGTGCCAGCAGCCTGACAGGAACTAATGAAAAACTGTTTTTT. Full variable domain (remainder filled in from reference TRBV11-2 and TRBJ1-4): EAGVAQSPRYKIIEKRQSVAFWCNPISGHATLYWYQQILGQGPKLLIQFQNNGVVDDSQLPKDRFSAERLKGVDSTLKIQPAKLEDSAVYLCASSLTGTNEKLFFGSGTQLSVL.

The chain employs TRBV28 and TRBJ1-4; the D is unclear. CDR1 is MDHEN and CDR2 is SYDVKM in the germline V gene. The CDR3 extends over 17 amino acids. The V and J ends lost 5 bases and 4 bases respectively, with 20 bases between them. CDR3 protein: CASSPSPQSYRNEKLFF. Here the CDR3 DNA reads TGTGCCAGCAGTCCCTCACCACAGTCTTACCGTAATGAAAAACTGTTTTTT. Full variable domain (missing parts from reference TRBV28 and TRBJ1-4): DVKVTQSSRYLVKRTGEKVFLECVQDMDHENMFWYRQDPGLGLRLIYFSYDVKMKEKGDIPEGYSVSREKKERFSLILESASTNQTSMYLCASSPSPQSYRNEKLFFGSGTQLSVL.

The V and J genes are TRBV19 and TRBJ1-1; unclear D gene. The germline V gene has CDR1 LNHDA and CDR2 SQIVND (reference sequence). This CDR3 spans 11 amino acids. Trimming took 7 bases from V and 4 from J, leaving 7 bases between them. In DNA form, the CDR3 reads TGTGCCAGTACGGGGAGCACTGAAGCTTTCTTT. The encoded protein is CASTGSTEAFF.